This T cell receptor (beta chain) emerged from a study of T cell responses to AZD1222 COVID-19 vaccine. Sequencing used immunoSEQ multiplex PCR; TCRdb keeps in-frame clones, though not all of them. The sample consists of approximately 170,000 clones, 85% to 95% of them appearing once. The CDR3 runs to 14 residues. Germline-derived CDR1 and CDR2 are SGHTA and FQGNSA. V was clipped by 1 base and J by 2 bases, with 9 bases between them. This receptor was identified in an adult who received the AZD1222 COVID-19 vaccine. The chain links TRBV7-2 to TRBJ2-7; D gene uncertain. This specimen consisted of peripheral blood, obtained 28 days after the second AZD1222 dose. The CDR3 DNA reads as TGTGCCAGCAGCTTAGGGGGTAACCCCTACGAGCAGTACTTC. This translates into CASSLGGNPYEQYF.